The sequence of this TCR beta chain was determined in a study of blood T cell repertoires in COVID-19. Overall study context: COVID-19 samples from acute and convalescent phases originated in the United States, Italy and Spain. The analysed material was cDNA or gDNA that came from T cells, B-cell-depleted T cells, or PBMCs.

Trimming stripped 5 bases from V and 4 bases from J, with 11 bases between. The CDR3 runs to 13 residues. Looked up from germline, CDR1 is MNHNY and CDR2 is SVGAGI (reference sequence). Per the study methods: Researchers report that nucleated cell counts were estimated from reference gene primer amplification. Sequenced by immunoSEQ multiplex PCR; TCRdb stores in-frame clones only, minus some. V, J and clone size derive from that table, while D and trimming were established from the DNA sequence. The sample has about 120,000 clones; roughly 90% are singletons. Only a few counts were recorded for this clone.

This receptor was taken from a man between 45 and 60 years old with active COVID-19. J is TRBJ1-2 and V is TRBV6-6; D may be TRBD1 (5 bases). Material for sequencing was peripheral blood. Here the CDR3 reads CASSSDSVYGYTF. The CDR3 nucleotides are TGTGCCAGCAGTAGTGACAGCGTCTATGGCTACACCTTC.